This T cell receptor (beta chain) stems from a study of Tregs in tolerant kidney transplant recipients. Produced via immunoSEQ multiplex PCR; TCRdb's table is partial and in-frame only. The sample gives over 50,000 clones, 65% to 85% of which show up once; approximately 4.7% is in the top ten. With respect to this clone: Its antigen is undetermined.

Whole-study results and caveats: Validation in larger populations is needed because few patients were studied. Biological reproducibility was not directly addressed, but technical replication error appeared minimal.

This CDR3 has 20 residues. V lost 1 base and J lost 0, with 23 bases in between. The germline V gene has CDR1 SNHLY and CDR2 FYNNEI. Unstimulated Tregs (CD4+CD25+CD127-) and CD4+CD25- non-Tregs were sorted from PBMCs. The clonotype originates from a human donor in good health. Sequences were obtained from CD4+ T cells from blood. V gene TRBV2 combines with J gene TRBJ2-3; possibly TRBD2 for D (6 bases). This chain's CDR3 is CASSEGGGPSFGGSTDTQYF. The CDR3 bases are TGTGCCAGCAGTGAAGGGGGAGGTCCAAGCTTTGGGGGAAGCACAGATACGCAGTATTTT.